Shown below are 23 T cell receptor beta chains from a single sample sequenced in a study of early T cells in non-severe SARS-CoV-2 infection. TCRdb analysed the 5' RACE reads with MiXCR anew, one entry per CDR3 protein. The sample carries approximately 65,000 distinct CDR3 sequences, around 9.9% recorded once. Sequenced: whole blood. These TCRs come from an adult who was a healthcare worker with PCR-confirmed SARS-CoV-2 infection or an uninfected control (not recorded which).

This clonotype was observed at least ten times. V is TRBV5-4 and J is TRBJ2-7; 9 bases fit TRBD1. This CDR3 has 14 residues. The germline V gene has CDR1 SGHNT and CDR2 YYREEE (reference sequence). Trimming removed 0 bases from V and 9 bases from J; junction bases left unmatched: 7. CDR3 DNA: TGTGCCAGCAGCTTGGACAGGGGGCATCAGGGGCAGTACTTC. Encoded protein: CASSLDRGHQGQYF.

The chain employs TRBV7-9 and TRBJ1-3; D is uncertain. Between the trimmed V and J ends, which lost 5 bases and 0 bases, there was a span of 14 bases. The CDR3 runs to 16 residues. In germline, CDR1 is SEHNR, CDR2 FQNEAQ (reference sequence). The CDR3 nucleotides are TGTGCCAGCAGCCAGACCAGGATTACCTCTGGAAACACCATATATTTT. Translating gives CASSQTRITSGNTIYF.

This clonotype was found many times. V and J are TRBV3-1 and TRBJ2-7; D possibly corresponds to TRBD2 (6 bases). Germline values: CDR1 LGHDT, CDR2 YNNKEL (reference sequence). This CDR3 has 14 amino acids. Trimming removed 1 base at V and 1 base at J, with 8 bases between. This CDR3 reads CASSQGTTSYEQYF. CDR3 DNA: TGTGCCAGCAGCCAAGGGACTACGTCCTACGAGCAGTACTTC.

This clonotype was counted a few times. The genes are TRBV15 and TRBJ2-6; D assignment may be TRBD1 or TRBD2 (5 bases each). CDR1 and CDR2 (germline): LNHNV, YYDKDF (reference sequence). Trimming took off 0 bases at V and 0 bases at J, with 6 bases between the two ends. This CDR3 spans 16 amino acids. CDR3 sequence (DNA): TGTGCCACCAGCAGAGATGGGGGCTCTGGGGCCAACGTCCTGACTTTC. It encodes CATSRDGGSGANVLTF.

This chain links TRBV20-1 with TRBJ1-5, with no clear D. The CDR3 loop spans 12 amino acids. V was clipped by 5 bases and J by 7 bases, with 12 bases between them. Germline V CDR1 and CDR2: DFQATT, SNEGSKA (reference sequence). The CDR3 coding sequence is TGCAGTGCTGCGAGAGGTCAGCAGCCCCAGCATTTT. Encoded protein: CSAARGQQPQHF.

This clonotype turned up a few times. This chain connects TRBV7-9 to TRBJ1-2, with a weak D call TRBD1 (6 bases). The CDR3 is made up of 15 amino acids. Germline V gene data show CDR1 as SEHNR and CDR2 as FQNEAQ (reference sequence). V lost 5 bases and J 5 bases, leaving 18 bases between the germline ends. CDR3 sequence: CASSDGSTGRYGYTF. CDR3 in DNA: TGTGCCAGCAGCGACGGCAGTACAGGGAGGTATGGCTACACCTTC. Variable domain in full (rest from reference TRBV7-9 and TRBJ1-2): DTGVSQNPRHKITKRGQNVTFRCDPISEHNRLYWYRQTLGQGPEFLTYFQNEAQLEKSRLLSDRFSAERPKGSFSTLEIQRTEQGDSAMYLCASSDGSTGRYGYTFGSGTRLTVV.

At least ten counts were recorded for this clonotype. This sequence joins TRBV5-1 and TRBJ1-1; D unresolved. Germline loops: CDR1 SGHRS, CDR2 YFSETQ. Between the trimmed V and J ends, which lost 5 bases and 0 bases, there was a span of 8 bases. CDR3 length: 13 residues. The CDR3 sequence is CASRPTMNTEAFF. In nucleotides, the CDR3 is TGCGCCAGCAGGCCCACTATGAACACTGAAGCTTTCTTT. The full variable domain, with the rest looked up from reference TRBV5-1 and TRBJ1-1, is KAGVTQTPRYLIKTRGQQVTLSCSPISGHRSVSWYQQTPGQGLQFLFEYFSETQRNKGNFPGRFSGRQFSNSRSEMNVSTLELGDSALYLCASRPTMNTEAFFGQGTRLTVV.

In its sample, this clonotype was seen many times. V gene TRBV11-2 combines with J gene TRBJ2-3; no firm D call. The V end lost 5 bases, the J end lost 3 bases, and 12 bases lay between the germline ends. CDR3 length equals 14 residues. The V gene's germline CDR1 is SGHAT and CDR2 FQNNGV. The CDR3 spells CASSPRTETDTQYF. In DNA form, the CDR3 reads TGTGCCAGCAGCCCACGGACGGAGACAGATACGCAGTATTTT.

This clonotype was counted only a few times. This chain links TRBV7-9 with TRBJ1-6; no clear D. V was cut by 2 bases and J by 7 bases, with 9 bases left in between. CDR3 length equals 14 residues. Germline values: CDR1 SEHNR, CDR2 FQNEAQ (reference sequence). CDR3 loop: CASSLMTDNSPLHF. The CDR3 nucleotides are TGTGCCAGCAGCTTAATGACGGACAATTCACCCCTCCACTTT.

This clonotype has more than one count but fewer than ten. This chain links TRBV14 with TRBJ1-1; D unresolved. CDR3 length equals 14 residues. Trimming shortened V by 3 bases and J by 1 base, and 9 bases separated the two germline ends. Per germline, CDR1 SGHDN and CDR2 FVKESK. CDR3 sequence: CASSQFRGNTEAFF. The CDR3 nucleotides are TGTGCCAGCAGCCAGTTCCGCGGGAACACTGAAGCTTTCTTT.

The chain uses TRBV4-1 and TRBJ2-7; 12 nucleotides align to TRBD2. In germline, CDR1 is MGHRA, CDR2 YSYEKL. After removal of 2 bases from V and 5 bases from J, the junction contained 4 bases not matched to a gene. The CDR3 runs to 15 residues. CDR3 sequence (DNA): TGCGCCAGCAGCCAACCGACTAGCGGGAGAAACGAGCAGTACTTC. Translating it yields CASSQPTSGRNEQYF.

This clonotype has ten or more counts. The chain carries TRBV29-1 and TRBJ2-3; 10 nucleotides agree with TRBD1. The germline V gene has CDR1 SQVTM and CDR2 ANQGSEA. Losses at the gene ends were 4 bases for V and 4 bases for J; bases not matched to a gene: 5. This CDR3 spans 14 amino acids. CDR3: CSVARQGAADTQYF. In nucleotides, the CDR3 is TGCAGCGTTGCCCGACAGGGGGCGGCAGATACGCAGTATTTT.

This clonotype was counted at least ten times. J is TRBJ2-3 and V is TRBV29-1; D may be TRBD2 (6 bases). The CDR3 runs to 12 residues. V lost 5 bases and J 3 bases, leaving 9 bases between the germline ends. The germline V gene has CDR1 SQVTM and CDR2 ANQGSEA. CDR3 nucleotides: TGCAGCGTTACGGGAGAGACAGATACGCAGTATTTT. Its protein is CSVTGETDTQYF.

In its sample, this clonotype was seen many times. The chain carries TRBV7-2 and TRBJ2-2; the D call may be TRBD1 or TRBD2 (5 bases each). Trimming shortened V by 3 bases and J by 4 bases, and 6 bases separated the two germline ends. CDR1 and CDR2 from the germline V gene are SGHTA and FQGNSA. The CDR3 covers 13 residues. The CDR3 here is CASSFGATGELFF. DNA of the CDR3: TGTGCCAGCAGCTTCGGGGCCACCGGGGAGCTGTTTTTT.

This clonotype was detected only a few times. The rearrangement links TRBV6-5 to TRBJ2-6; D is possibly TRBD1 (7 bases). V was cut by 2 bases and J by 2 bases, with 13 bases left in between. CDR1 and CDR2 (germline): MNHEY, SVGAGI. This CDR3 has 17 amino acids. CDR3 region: CASSYQGGSTGANVLTF. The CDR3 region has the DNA TGTGCCAGCAGTTACCAGGGGGGTAGCACTGGGGCCAACGTCCTGACTTTC.

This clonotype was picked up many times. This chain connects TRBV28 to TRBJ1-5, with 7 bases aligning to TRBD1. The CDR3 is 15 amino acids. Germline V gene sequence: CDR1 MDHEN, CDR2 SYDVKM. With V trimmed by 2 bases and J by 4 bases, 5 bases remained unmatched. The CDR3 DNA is TGTGCCAGCAGTTTAACAGGGGAAAGAAATCAGCCCCAGCATTTT. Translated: CASSLTGERNQPQHF.

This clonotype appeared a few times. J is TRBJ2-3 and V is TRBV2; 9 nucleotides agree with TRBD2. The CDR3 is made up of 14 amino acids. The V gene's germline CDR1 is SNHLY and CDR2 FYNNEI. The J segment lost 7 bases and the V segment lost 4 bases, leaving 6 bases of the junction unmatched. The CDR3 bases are TGTGCCAGCAGTGCGGCGGGAGGGTCGAATACGCAGTATTTT. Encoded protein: CASSAAGGSNTQYF.

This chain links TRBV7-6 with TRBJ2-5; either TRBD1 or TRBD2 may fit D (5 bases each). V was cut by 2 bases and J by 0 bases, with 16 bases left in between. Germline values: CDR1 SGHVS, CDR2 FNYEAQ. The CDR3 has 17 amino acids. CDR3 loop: CASSLRDEPAYQETQYF. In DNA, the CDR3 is TGTGCCAGCAGCTTACGGGACGAACCAGCGTACCAAGAGACCCAGTACTTC.

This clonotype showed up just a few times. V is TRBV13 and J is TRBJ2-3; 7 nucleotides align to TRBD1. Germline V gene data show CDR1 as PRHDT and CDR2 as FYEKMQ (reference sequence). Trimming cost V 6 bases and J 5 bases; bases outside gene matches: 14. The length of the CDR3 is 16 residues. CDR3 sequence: CASSHKDRVNRDTQYF. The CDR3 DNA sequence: TGTGCCAGCAGTCATAAAGACAGGGTGAACAGAGATACGCAGTATTTT.

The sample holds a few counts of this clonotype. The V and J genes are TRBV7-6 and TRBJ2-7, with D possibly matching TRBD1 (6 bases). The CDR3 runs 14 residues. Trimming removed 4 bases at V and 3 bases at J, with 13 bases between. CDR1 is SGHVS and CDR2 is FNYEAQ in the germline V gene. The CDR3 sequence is CASSSQQGFYEQYF. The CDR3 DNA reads TGTGCCAGCAGCTCTCAACAGGGTTTCTACGAGCAGTACTTC.

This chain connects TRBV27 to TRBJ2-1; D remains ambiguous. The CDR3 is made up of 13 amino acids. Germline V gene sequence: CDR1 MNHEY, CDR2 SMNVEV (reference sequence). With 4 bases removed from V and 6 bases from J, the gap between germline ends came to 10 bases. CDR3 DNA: TGTGCCAGCAGTTACCCGGATGCCAATGAGCAGTTCTTC. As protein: CASSYPDANEQFF.

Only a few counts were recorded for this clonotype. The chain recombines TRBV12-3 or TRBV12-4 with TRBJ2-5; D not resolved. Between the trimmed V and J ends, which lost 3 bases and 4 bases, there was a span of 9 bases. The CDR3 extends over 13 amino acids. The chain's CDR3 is CASSFGRRETQYF. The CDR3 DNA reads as TGTGCCAGCAGTTTTGGCCGGCGAGAGACCCAGTACTTC.

CDR3 loop: CAISERGQGTTEAFF. The CDR3 DNA follows: TGTGCCATCAGTGAACGCGGACAGGGGACCACTGAAGCTTTCTTT. The rearrangement uses TRBV10-3 and TRBJ1-1; 9 nucleotides line up with TRBD1. The germline CDR1 and CDR2 sequences are ENHRY and SYGVKD. This CDR3 is built from 15 residues. The trim removed 3 bases at V and 4 bases at J, leaving 6 bases unmatched.